This TCR beta chain was identified in a study of cytomegalovirus exposure and HLA in healthy donors. Broader study findings: Looking again later, the authors saw that most CMV-associated TCR beta chains seemed HLA-restricted. In a later analysis, across HLA loci, associated TCR counts were highest for DRB1, lowest for HLA-C.

The PCR was carried out with 60 Vbeta primers and 13 Jbeta primers. Profiling relied on immunoSEQ multiplex PCR, and the TCRdb table lists in-frame clones only, not all of them. In the table there are approximately 200,000 clones, roughly 79% of which are singletons. The germline V gene has CDR1 MNHEY and CDR2 SMNVEV (reference sequence). The CDR3 runs to 13 residues. Trimming left V 2 bases short and J 8 bases short, with 12 bases between. In its sample, this clone was seen a few times. Its antigen is currently unknown. The sequence was collected from a woman between 18 and 30 years old in good health and CMV-seronegative. The rearrangement uses TRBV27 and TRBJ1-2; TRBD1 might be the D (6 bases). The sequenced material came from PBMCs. CDR3 residues: CASSLGGARGYTF. In DNA, the CDR3 is TGTGCCAGCAGTTTAGGGGGGGCGCGGGGCTACACCTTC.